The clone carrying this TCR beta chain was counted between two and nine times. Its antigen is still unknown. The sample belongs to a study of T cell repertoires in cytomegalovirus infection. Whole-study context: It was the public TCR beta signatures that indicated both CMV infection and matching HLA type.

TCRdb reprocessed the reads with MiXCR, giving one entry per CDR3 protein. Altogether roughly 340,000 distinct CDR3 sequences are present, roughly 28% being singletons, with the ten largest covering about 20%. The V segment lost 3 bases and the J segment 5 bases; nucleotides outside the gene matches: 5. The germline CDR1 and CDR2 sequences are LNHDA and SQIVND (reference sequence). The CDR3 length is 14 residues. The source was cultured PBMCs, collected from culture after CMV antigen stimulation. The TCR sequence derives from a human donor in good health (CMV status not recorded). Some clones in this sample may be carry-over from other donors' samples. The rearrangement links TRBV19 to TRBJ2-3, with 7 bases fitting TRBD2. CDR3 DNA: TGTGCCAGTAGTATTGCGGGAGCGGGAGATACGCAGTATTTT. This translates into CASSIAGAGDTQYF.